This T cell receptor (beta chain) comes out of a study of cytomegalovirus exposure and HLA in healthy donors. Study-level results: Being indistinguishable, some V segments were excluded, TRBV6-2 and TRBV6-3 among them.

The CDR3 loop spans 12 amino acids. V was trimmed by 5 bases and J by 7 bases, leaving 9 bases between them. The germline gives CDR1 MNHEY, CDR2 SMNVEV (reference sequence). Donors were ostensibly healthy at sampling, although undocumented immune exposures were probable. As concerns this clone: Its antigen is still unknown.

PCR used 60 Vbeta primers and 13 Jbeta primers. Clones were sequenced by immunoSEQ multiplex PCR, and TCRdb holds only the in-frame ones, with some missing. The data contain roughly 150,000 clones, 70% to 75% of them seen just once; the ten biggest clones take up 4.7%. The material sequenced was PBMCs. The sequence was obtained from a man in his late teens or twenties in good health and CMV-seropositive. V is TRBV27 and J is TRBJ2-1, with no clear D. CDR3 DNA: TGTGCCAGCAGTCCCACGAGGAATGAGCAGTTCTTC. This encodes CASSPTRNEQFF.